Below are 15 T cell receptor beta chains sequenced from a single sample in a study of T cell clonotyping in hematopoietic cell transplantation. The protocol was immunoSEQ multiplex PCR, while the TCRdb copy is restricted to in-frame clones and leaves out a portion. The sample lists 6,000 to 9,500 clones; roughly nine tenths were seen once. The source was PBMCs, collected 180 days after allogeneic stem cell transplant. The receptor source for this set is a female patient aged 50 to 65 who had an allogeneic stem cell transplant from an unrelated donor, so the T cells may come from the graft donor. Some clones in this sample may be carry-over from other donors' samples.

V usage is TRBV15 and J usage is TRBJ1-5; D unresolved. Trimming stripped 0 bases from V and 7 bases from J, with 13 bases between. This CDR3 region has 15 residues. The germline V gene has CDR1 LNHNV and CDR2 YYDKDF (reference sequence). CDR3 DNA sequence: TGTGCCACCAGCAGAGATTCCGGGTTTAGGCAGCCCCAGCATTTT. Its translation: CATSRDSGFRQPQHF.

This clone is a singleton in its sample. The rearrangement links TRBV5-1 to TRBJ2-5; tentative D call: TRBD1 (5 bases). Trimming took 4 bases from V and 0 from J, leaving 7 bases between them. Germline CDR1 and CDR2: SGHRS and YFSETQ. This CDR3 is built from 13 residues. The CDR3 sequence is CASSRQYQETQYF. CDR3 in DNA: TGCGCCAGCAGCCGACAGTACCAAGAGACCCAGTACTTC.

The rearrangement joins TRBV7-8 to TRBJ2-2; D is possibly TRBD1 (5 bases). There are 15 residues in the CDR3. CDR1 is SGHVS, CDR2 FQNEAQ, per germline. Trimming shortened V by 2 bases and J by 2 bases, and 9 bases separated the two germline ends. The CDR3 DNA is TGTGCCAGCAGCTTACGGCAGGGAAACACCGGGGAGCTGTTTTTT. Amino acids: CASSLRQGNTGELFF.

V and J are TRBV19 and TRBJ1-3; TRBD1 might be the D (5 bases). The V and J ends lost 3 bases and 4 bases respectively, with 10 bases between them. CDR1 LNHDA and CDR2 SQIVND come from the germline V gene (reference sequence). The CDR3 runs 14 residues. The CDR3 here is CASSIGTEGNTIYF. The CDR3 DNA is TGTGCCAGTAGTATCGGGACGGAAGGAAACACCATATATTTT.

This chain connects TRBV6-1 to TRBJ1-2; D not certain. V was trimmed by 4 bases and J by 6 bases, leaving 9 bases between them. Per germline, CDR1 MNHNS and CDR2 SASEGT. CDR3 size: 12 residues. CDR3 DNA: TGTGCCAGCAGTGGGGGTTGGGATGGCTACACCTTC. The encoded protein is CASSGGWDGYTF.

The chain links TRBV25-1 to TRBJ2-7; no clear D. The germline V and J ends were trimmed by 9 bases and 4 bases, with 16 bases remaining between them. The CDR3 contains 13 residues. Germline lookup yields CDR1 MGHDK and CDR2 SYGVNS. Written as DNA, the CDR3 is TGTGCCAGAGGAACGACCAGCCCTTACGAGCAGTACTTC. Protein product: CARGTTSPYEQYF.

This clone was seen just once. CDR3 sequence (DNA): TGTGCCAGCAGTGGAAAGGGGAACACTGAAGCTTTCTTT. Translation: CASSGKGNTEAFF. The V and J genes are TRBV6-1 and TRBJ1-1; no reliable D call. This CDR3 spans 13 amino acids. V lost 4 bases and J 1 base, leaving 7 bases between the germline ends. Germline V CDR1 and CDR2: MNHNS, SASEGT.

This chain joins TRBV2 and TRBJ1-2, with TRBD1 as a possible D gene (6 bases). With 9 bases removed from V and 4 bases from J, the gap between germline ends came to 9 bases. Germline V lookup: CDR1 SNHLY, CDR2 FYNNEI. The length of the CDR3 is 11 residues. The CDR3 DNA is TGTGCCAGTGGACAGATCTATGGCTACACCTTC. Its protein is CASGQIYGYTF. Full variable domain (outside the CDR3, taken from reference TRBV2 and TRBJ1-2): EPEVTQTPSHQVTQMGQEVILRCVPISNHLYFYWYRQILGQKVEFLVSFYNNEISEKSEIFDDQFSVERPDGSNFTLKIRSTKLEDSAMYFCASGQIYGYTFGSGTRLTVV.

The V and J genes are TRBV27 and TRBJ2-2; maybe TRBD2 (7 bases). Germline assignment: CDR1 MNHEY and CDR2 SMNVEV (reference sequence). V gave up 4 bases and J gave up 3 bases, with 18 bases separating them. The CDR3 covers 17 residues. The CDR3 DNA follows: TGTGCCAGCAGTTCGAGGGGGGGGAGAGGTGACACCGGGGAGCTGTTTTTT. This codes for CASSSRGGRGDTGELFF.

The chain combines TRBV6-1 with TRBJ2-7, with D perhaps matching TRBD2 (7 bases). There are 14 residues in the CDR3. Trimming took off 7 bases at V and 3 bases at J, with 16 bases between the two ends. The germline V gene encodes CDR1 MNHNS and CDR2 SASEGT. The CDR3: CASTLGGANYEQYF. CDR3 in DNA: TGTGCCAGCACCCTGGGGGGGGCGAACTACGAGCAGTACTTC.

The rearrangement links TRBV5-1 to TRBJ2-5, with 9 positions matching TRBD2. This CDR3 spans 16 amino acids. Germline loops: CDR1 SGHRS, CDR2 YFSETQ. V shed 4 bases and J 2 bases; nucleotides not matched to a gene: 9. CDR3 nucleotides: TGCGCCAGCAGCCAGAGAGCGGGAGGAAGACAAGAGACCCAGTACTTC. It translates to CASSQRAGGRQETQYF.

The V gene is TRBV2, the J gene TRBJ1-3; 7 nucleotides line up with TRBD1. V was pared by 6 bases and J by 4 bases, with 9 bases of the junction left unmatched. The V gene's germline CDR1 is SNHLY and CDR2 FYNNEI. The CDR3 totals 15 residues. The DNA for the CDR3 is TGTGCCAGCAGAGGACAGGTAGTGATGGGAAACACCATATATTTT. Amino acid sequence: CASRGQVVMGNTIYF.

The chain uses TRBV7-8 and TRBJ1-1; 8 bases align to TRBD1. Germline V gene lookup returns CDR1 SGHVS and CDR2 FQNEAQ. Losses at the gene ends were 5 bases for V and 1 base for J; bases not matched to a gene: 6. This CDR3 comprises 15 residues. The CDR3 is CASSQGQGKNTEAFF. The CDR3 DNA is TGTGCCAGCAGCCAAGGACAGGGAAAGAACACTGAAGCTTTCTTT. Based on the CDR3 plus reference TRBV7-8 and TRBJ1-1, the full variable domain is GAGVSQSPRYKVAKRGQDVALRCDPISGHVSLFWYQQALGQGPEFLTYFQNEAQLDKSGLPSDRFFAERPEGSVSTLKIQRTQQEDSAVYLCASSQGQGKNTEAFFGQGTRLTVV.

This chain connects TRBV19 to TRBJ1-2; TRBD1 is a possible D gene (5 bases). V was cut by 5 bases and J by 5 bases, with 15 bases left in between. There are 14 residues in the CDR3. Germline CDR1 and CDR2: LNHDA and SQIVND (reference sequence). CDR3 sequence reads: CASSSRSRGYGYTF. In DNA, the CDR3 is TGTGCCAGTAGTTCGAGATCCCGGGGGTATGGCTACACCTTC.

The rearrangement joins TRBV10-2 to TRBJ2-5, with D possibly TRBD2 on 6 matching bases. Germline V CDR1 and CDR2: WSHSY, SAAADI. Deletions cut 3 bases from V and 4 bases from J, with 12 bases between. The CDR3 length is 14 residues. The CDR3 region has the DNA TGCGCCAGCAGTGATATTCGGGAGAGAGAGACCCAGTACTTC. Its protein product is CASSDIRERETQYF.